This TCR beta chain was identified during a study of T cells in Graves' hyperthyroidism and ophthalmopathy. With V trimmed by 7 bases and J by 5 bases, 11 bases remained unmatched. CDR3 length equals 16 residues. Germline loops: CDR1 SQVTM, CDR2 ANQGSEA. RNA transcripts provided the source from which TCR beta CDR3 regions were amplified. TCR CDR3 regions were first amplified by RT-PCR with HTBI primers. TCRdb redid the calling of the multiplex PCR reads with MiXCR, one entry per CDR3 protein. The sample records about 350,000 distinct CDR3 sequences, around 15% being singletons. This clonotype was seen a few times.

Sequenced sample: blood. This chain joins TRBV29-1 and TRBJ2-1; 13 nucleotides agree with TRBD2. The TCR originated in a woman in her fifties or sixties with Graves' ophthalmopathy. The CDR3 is CSAWTSGRLGDNEQFF. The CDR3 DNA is TGCAGCGCCTGGACTAGCGGGAGACTAGGCGACAATGAGCAGTTCTTC.